This T cell receptor (beta chain) was identified in a study of Graves' ophthalmopathy and Graves' hyperthyroidism. Study at large: Pretreatment peripheral blood was obtained at initial diagnosis.

General study points: The blood repertoire also included most expanded thyroid clonotypes above 0.001 frequency.

Ophthalmopathy donors' eye disease showed moderate-to-severe activity, CAS of at least 3, NOSPECS of at least 4 and duration under 3 months. Transcripts of RNA were the source for amplifying TCR beta CDR3 regions. Second-round multiplex PCR followed a first-round RT-PCR using HTBI primers. In TCRdb, the multiplex PCR reads were re-called with MiXCR into one record per CDR3 protein. The top ten hold around 8.9% of the sample, which has some 160,000 distinct CDR3 sequences, just under 40% seen once. Trimming shortened V by 1 base and J by 6 bases, and 6 bases separated the two germline ends. Germline loops: CDR1 SGHTA, CDR2 FQGNSA. The CDR3 contains 12 residues. This clonotype was seen repeatedly, ten times or more. Its antigen is not identified.

Sequenced input: peripheral blood. The clonotype comes from a man under 40 with Graves' ophthalmopathy. The chain carries TRBV7-2 and TRBJ1-1; D is ambiguous. The CDR3 DNA sequence: TGTGCCAGCAGCTTAGACCACGCTGAAGCTTTCTTT. Its translation is CASSLDHAEAFF.